What follows is one T cell receptor beta chain and its context. This clone was seen more than once but under ten times. The specificity of this receptor is unknown. Nothing much larger sits one base from this clone, and base qualities are not available. The entry originates in a study of T cell responses to AZD1222 COVID-19 vaccine (dated by TCRdb to the early 2020s). With respect to the entire study: AZD1222 recipients given second doses at about 4 weeks or at about 12 weeks were pooled, since spike-specific TCR depth and breadth were not found to differ between the two schedules. TCR sequencing was performed for 230 to 250 trial participants, of whom around 210 were given two doses of AZD1222 and some 26 were given two doses of MenACWY control vaccine. Trial participants were enrolled by age into subgroups of 18-55, 56-69 and 70-plus years, and roughly 150, 30 and 60 TCR-sequenced participants, respectively, were included in these subgroups. Study-level results and caveats: Conclusions about previously exposed vaccinees were limited because only a handful of AZD1222 recipients were SARS-CoV-2 seropositive at baseline. After two AZD1222 doses, spike-specific TCR breadth and depth were significantly higher than at day 0 and than in MenACWY recipients. The 56-69-year group was small, and its depth increase did not reach significance, likely because of low power. Because no day 14 peak-response samples were available, the repertoires could be characterized only after the peak T cell response. Participants were mostly white British, with more females than males. The authors suggested clonal diversity may have been underestimated. Reportedly, almost half of the unique spike-specific TCRs recognized epitopes lying outside the regions that are mutated in the B.1.351 and B.1.1.7 variants. CD4 TCRs associated with the vaccine covered the entire spike protein, and the dominant responses were in regions 160-218 and 743-854.

V is reduced by 4 bases and J by 4 bases, leaving a spacing of 8 bases between them. Its CDR3 holds 13 amino acids, cysteine through phenylalanine. Of all the DNA, just the CDR3 is kept, 39 bases in frame from base 1. CDR1 MNHEY and CDR2 SMNVEV are derived from the germline V gene (reference sequence). The sample's time point, from its label and the paper: baseline before first vaccination. Samples from vaccinated people were obtained from the UK trials COV001 and COV002, which included a single-blind randomized controlled phase 2/3 trial of AZD1222 (ChAdOx1 nCoV-19) in healthy adults. Trial participant PBMC samples were collected at day 0 and day 28 after the second dose for TCRbeta chain sequencing. The CDR3 regions of human TCRbeta chains were analyzed by immunosequencing. The paper's data handling went like this. TCRs in the repertoires were compared against a reference library of SARS-CoV-2-specific TCRs that had been generated with the MIRA antigen-specificity platform. Breadth was defined as the fraction of unique TCRs that were SARS-CoV-2-associated. Depth was defined as the fraction of total T cells that were SARS-CoV-2-associated. Each spike-specific TCR was assigned to its reactive spike region and to a CD4 or CD8 class using the MIRA data. Log10-transformed breadth and depth values were compared by one-way ANOVA with Sidak's multiple comparisons tests. What TCRdb holds here is the immuneACCESS table cut down to in-frame rearrangements. Part of the clones is not present; checked against another copy, under half of the missing clones reflect an unresolved V gene, and the others are unexplained. V and J calls and clone size are as listed in that table; D and trimming were resolved from the DNA. Counted in this sample were roughly 66,000 clones; roughly four fifths of them appeared once. The top ten clones comprise 5.4% of the sample.

The chain links TRBV27 with TRBJ1-5; the D gene identity is not certain. The TCR sequence derives from an adult in good health. Sequencing used peripheral blood, obtained on day 0 of AZD1222 vaccination. CDR3 region: CASSYGGNQPQHF. The sequenced DNA is TGTGCCAGCAGTTACGGTGGGAATCAGCCCCAGCATTTT.